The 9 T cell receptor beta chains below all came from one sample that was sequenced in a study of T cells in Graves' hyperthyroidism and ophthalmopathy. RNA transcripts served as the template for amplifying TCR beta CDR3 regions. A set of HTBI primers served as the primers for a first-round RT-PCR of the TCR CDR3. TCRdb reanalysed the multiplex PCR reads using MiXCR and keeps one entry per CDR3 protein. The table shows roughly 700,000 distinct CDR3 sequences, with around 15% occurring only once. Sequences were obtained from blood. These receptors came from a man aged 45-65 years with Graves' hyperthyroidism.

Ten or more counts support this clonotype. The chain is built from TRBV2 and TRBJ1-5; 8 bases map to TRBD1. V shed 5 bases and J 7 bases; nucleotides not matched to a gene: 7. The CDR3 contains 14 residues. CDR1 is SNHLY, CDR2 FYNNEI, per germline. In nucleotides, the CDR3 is TGTGCCAGCAGTTCCACAGGGGGAGAGCAGCCCCAGCATTTT. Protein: CASSSTGGEQPQHF.

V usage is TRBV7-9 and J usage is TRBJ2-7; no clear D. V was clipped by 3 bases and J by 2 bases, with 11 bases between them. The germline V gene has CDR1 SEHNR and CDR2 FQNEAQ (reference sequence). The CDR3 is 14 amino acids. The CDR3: CASSFGPNTYEQYF. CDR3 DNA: TGTGCCAGCAGCTTTGGACCCAACACCTACGAGCAGTACTTC.

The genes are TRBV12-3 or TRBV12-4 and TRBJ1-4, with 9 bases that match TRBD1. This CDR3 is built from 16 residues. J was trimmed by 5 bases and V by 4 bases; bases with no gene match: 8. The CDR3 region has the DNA TGTGCCAGCAGTTCGGGAACCGGGACAGGGAATGAAAAACTGTTTTTT. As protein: CASSSGTGTGNEKLFF.

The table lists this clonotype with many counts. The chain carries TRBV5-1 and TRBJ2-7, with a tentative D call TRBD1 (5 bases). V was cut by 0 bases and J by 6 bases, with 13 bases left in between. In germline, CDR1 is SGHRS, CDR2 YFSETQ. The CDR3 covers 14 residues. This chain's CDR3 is CASSLGEQAREQYF. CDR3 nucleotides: TGCGCCAGCAGCTTGGGCGAACAGGCCCGCGAGCAGTACTTC.

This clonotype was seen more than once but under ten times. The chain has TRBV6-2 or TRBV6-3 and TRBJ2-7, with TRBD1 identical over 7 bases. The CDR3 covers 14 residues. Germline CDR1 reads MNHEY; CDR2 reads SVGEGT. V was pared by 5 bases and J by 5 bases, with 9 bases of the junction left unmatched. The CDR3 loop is CASSDLGQIHEQYF. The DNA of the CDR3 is TGTGCCAGCAGTGATCTGGGACAGATCCACGAGCAGTACTTC.

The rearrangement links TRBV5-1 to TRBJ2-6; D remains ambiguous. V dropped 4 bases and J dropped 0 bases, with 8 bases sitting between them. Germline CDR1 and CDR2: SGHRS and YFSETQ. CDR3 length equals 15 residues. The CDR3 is CASSPTTSGANVLTF. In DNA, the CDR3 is TGCGCCAGCAGCCCAACAACCTCTGGGGCCAACGTCCTGACTTTC.

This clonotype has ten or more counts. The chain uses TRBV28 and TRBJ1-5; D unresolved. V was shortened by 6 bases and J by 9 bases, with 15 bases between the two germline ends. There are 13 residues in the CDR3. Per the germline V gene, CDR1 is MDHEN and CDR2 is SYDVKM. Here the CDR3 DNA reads TGTGCCAGCAGCAAGGACGGGATTCGGCCCCAGCATTTT. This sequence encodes CASSKDGIRPQHF. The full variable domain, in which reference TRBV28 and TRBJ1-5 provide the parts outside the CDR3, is DVKVTQSSRYLVKRTGEKVFLECVQDMDHENMFWYRQDPGLGLRLIYFSYDVKMKEKGDIPEGYSVSREKKERFSLILESASTNQTSMYLCASSKDGIRPQHFGDGTRLSIL.

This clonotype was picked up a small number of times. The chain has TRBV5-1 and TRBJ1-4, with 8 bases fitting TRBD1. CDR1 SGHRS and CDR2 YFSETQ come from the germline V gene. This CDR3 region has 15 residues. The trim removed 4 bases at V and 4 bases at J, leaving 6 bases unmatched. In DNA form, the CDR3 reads TGCGCCAGCAGCCCTTTGACAGGGGTTAATGAAAAACTGTTTTTT. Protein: CASSPLTGVNEKLFF. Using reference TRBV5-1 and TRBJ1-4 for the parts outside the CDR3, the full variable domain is KAGVTQTPRYLIKTRGQQVTLSCSPISGHRSVSWYQQTPGQGLQFLFEYFSETQRNKGNFPGRFSGRQFSNSRSEMNVSTLELGDSALYLCASSPLTGVNEKLFFGSGTQLSVL.

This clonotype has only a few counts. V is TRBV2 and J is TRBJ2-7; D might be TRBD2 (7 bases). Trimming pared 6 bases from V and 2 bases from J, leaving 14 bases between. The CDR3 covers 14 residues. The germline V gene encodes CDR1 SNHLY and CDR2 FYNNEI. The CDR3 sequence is CASRPRGATYEQYF. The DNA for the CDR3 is TGTGCCAGCAGGCCTCGGGGGGCTACCTACGAGCAGTACTTC.